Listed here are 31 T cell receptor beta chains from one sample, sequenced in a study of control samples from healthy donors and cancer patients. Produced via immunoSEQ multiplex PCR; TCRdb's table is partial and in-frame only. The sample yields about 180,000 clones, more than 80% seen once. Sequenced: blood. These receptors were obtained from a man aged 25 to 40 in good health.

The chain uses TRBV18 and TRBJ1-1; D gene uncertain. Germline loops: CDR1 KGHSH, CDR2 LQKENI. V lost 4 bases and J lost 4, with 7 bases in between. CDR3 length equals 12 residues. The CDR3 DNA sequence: TGTGCCAGCTCACGGACCGGCACTGAAGCTTTCTTT. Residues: CASSRTGTEAFF. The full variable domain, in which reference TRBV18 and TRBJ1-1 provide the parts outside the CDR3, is NAGVMQNPRHLVRRRGQEARLRCSPMKGHSHVYWYRQLPEEGLKFMVYLQKENIIDESGMPKERFSAEFPKEGPSILRIQQVVRGDSAAYFCASSRTGTEAFFGQGTRLTVV.

CDR3 in DNA: TGTGCCACCAGCAGAGATCGGGGTAGAGAGCAGTACTTC. Amino acid sequence: CATSRDRGREQYF. The rearrangement links TRBV15 to TRBJ2-7, with D perhaps TRBD2 (5 bases). From germline, CDR1 is LNHNV and CDR2 YYDKDF (reference sequence). With 0 bases removed from V and 7 bases from J, the gap between germline ends came to 10 bases. The length of the CDR3 is 13 residues.

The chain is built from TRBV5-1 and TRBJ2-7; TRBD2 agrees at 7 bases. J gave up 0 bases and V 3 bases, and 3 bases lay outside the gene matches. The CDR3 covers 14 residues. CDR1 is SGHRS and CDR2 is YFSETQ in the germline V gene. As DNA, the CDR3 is TGCGCCAGCAGCTCCCCTAGCGGCTCCTACGAGCAGTACTTC. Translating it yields CASSSPSGSYEQYF.

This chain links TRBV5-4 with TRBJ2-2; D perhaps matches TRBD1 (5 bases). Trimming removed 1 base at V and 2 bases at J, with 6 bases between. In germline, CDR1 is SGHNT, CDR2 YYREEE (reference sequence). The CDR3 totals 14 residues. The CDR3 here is CASSLQGNTGELFF. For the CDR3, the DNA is TGTGCCAGCAGCTTGCAGGGTAACACCGGGGAGCTGTTTTTT.

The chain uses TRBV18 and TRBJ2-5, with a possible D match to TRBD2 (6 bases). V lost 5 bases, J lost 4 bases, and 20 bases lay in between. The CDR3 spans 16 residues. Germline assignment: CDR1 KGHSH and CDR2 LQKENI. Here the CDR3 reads CASSIPPGTGRETQYF. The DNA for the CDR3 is TGTGCCAGCTCAATACCACCCGGGACCGGGAGAGAGACCCAGTACTTC.

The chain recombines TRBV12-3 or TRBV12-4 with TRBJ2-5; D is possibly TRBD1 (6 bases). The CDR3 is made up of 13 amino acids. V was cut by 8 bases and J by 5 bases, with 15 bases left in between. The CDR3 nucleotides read TGTGCCAGCGGCACTCCTCAGGGGGAGACCCAGTACTTC. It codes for CASGTPQGETQYF.

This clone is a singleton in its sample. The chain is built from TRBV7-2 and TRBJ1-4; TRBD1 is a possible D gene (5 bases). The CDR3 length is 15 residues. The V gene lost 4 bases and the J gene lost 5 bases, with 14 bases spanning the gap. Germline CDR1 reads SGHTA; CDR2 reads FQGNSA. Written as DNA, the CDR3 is TGTGCCAGCAGCTCTGGGGGAAATTCCAATGAAAAACTGTTTTTT. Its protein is CASSSGGNSNEKLFF.

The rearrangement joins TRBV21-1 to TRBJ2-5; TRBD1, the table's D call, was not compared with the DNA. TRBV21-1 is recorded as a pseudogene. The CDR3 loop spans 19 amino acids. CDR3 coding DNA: TGTGCCAGCAGCAACCCTTCCTACGTTACGGAGACAGAGTCGGAGACCCAGTACTTC. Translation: CASSNPSYVTETESETQYF.

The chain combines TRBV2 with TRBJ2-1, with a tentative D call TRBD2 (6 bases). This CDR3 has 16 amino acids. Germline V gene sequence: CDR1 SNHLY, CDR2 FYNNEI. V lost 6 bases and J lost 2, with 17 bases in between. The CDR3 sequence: CASRWGLGGAYNEQFF. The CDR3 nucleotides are TGTGCCAGCAGGTGGGGCCTTGGAGGGGCCTACAATGAGCAGTTCTTC.

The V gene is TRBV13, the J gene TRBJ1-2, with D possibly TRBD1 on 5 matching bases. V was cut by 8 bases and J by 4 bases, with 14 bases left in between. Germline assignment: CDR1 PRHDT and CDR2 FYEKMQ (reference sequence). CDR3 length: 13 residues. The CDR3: CASWGLGSYGYTF. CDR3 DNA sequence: TGTGCCAGCTGGGGGTTGGGGAGCTATGGCTACACCTTC. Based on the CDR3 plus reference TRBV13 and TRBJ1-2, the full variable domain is AAGVIQSPRHLIKEKRETATLKCYPIPRHDTVYWYQQGPGQDPQFLISFYEKMQSDKGSIPDRFSAQQFSDYHSELNMSSLELGDSALYFCASWGLGSYGYTFGSGTRLTVV.

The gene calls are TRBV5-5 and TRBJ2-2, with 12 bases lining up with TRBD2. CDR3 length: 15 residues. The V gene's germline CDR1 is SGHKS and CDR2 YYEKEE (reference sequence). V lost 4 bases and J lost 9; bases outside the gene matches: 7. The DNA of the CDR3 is TGTGCCAGCAGCCTTCGACTAGCGGGAGCGCGGGAGCTGTTTTTT. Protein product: CASSLRLAGARELFF. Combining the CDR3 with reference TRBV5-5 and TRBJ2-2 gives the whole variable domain DAGVTQSPTHLIKTRGQQVTLRCSPISGHKSVSWYQQVLGQGPQFIFQYYEKEERGRGNFPDRFSARQFPNYSSELNVNALLLGDSALYLCASSLRLAGARELFFGEGSRLTVL.

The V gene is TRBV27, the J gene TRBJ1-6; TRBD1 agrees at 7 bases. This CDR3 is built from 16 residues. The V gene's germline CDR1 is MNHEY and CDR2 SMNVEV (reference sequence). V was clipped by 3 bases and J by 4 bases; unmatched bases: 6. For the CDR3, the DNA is TGTGCCAGCAGTTTCTCCGGGACAGCATATAATTCACCCCTCCACTTT. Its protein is CASSFSGTAYNSPLHF.

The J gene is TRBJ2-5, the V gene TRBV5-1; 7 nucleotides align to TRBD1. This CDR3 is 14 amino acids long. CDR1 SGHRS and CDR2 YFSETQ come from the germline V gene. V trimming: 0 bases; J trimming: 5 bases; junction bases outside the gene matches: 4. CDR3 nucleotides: TGCGCCAGCAGCTTGGGAGGGGGCAGTGAGACCCAGTACTTC. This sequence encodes CASSLGGGSETQYF. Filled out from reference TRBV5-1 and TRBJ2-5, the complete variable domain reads KAGVTQTPRYLIKTRGQQVTLSCSPISGHRSVSWYQQTPGQGLQFLFEYFSETQRNKGNFPGRFSGRQFSNSRSEMNVSTLELGDSALYLCASSLGGGSETQYFGPGTRLLVL.

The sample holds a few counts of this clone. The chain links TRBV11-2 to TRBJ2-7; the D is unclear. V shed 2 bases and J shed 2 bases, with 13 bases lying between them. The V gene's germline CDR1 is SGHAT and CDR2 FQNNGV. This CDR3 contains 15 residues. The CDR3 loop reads CASSLSGQSAYEQYF. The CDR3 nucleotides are TGTGCCAGCAGCTTATCCGGCCAGTCGGCCTACGAGCAGTACTTC.

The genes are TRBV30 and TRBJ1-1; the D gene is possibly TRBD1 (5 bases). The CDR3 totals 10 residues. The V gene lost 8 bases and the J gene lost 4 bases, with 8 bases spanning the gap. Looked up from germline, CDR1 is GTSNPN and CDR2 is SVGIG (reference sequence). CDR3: CAGAPTEAFF. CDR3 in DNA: TGTGCCGGGGCCCCCACTGAAGCTTTCTTT. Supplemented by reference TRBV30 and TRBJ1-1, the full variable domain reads SQTIHQWPATLVQPVGSPLSLECTVEGTSNPNLYWYRQAAGRGLQLLFYSVGIGQISSEVPQNLSASRPQDRQFILSSKKLLLSDSGFYLCAGAPTEAFFGQGTRLTVV.

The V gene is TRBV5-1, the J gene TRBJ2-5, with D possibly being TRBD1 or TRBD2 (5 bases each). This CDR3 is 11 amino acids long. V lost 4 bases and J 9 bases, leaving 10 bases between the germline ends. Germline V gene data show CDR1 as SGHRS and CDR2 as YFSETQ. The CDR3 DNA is TGCGCCAGCAGCCTACCGGGACCCCAGTACTTC. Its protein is CASSLPGPQYF.

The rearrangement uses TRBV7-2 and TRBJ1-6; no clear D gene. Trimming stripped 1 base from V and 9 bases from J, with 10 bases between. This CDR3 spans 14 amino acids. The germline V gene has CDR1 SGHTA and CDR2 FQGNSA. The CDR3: CASSLGGGASPLHF. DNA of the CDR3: TGTGCCAGCAGCTTAGGAGGAGGAGCTTCACCCCTCCACTTT.

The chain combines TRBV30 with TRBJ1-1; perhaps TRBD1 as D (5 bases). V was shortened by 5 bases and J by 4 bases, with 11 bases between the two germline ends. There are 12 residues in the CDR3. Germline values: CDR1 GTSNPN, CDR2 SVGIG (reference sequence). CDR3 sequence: CAWATGVTEAFF. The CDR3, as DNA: TGTGCCTGGGCAACAGGCGTCACTGAAGCTTTCTTT.

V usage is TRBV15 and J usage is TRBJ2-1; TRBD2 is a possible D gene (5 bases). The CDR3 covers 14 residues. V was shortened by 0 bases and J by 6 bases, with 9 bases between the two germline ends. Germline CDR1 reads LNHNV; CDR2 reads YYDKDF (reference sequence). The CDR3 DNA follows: TGTGCCACCAGCAGAGATCTGAGGGTCAATGAGCAGTTCTTC. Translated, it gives CATSRDLRVNEQFF.

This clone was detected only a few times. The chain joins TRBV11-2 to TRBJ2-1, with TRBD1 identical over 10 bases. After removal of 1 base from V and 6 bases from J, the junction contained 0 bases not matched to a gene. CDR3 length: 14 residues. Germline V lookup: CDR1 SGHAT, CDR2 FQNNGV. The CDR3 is CASSLGQGANEQFF. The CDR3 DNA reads TGTGCCAGCAGCTTAGGACAGGGGGCCAATGAGCAGTTCTTC. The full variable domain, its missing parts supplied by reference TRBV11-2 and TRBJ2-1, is EAGVAQSPRYKIIEKRQSVAFWCNPISGHATLYWYQQILGQGPKLLIQFQNNGVVDDSQLPKDRFSAERLKGVDSTLKIQPAKLEDSAVYLCASSLGQGANEQFFGPGTRLTVL.

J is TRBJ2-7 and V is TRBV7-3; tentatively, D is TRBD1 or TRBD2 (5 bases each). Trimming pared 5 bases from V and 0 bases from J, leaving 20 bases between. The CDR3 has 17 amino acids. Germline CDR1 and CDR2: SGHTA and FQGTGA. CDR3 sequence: CASSHYARVRGSYEQYF. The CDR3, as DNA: TGTGCCAGCAGCCATTACGCCAGGGTTCGGGGCTCCTACGAGCAGTACTTC. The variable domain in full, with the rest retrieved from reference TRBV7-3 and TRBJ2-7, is GAGVSQTPSNKVTEKGKYVELRCDPISGHTALYWYRQSLGQGPEFLIYFQGTGAADDSGLPNDRFFAVRPEGSVSTLKIQRTERGDSAVYLCASSHYARVRGSYEQYFGPGTRLTVT.

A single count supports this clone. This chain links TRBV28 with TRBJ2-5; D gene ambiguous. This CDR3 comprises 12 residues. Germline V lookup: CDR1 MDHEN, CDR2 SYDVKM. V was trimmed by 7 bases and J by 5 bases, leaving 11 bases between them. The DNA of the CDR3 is TGTGCCAGCAAAAACCCCCGGGAGACCCAGTACTTC. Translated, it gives CASKNPRETQYF.

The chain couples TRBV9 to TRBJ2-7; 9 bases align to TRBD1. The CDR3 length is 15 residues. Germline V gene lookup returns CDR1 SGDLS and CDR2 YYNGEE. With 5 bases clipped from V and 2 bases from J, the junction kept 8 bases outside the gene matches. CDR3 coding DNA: TGTGCCAGCAGTGCAACAGGGGGCGCAACCTACGAGCAGTACTTC. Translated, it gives CASSATGGATYEQYF.

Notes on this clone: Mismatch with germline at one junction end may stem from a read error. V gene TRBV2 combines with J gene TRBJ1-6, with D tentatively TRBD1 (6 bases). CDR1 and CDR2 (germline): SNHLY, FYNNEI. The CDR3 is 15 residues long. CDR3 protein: CASSVGGTNKSPLHF. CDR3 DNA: TGTGCCAGCAGTGTTGGGGGCACAAATAAATCACCCCTCCACTTT.

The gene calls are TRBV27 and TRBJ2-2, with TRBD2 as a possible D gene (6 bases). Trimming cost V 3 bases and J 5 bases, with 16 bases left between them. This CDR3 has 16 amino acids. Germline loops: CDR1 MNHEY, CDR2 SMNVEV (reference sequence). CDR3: CASSLQAGLGTGELFF. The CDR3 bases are TGTGCCAGCAGTTTGCAGGCGGGGCTAGGGACCGGGGAGCTGTTTTTT.

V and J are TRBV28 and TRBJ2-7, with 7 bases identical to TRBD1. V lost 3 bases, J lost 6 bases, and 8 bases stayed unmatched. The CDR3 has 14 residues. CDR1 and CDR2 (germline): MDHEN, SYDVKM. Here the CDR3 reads CASSFSDRVGEQYF. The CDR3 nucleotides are TGTGCCAGCAGTTTTTCCGACAGGGTAGGCGAGCAGTACTTC. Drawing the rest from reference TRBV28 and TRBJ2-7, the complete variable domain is DVKVTQSSRYLVKRTGEKVFLECVQDMDHENMFWYRQDPGLGLRLIYFSYDVKMKEKGDIPEGYSVSREKKERFSLILESASTNQTSMYLCASSFSDRVGEQYFGPGTRLTVT.

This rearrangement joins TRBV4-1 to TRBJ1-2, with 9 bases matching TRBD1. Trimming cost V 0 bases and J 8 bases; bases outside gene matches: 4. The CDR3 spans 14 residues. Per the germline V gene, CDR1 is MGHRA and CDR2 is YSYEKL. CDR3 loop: CASSQDRTGVGYTF. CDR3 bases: TGCGCCAGCAGCCAAGATAGGACAGGGGTCGGCTACACCTTC.

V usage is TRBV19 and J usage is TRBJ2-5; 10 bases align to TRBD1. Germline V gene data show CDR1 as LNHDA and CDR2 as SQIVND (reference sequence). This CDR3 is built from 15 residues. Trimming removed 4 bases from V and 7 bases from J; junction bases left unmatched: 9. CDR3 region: CASSTRDRGSGTQYF. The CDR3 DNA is TGTGCCAGTAGTACCCGGGACAGGGGAAGTGGGACCCAGTACTTC.

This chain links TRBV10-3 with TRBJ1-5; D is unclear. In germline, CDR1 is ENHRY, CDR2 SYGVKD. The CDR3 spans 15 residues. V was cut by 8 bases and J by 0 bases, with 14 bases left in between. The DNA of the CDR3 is TGTGCCATCTCGGAGAGGGAAGATAGCAATCAGCCCCAGCATTTT. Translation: CAISEREDSNQPQHF.

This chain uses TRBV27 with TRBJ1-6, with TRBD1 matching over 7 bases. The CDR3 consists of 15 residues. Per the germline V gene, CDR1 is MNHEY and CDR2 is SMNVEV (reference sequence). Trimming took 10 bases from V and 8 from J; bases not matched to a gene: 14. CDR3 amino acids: CATSLEAGGYSPLHF. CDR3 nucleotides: TGTGCCACCTCCCTTGAGGCAGGGGGGTATTCACCCCTCCACTTT.

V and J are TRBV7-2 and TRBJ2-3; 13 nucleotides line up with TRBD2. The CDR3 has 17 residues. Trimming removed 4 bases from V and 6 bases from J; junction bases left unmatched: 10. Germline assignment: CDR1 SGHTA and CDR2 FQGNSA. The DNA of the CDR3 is TGTGCCAGCAGCTCGAGACTAGCGGGAGGAGAGCAGGATACGCAGTATTTT. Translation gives CASSSRLAGGEQDTQYF. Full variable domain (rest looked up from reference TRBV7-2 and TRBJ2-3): GAGVSQSPSNKVTEKGKDVELRCDPISGHTALYWYRQSLGQGLEFLIYFQGNSAPDKSGLPSDRFSAERTGGSVSTLTIQRTQQEDSAVYLCASSSRLAGGEQDTQYFGPGTRLTVL.